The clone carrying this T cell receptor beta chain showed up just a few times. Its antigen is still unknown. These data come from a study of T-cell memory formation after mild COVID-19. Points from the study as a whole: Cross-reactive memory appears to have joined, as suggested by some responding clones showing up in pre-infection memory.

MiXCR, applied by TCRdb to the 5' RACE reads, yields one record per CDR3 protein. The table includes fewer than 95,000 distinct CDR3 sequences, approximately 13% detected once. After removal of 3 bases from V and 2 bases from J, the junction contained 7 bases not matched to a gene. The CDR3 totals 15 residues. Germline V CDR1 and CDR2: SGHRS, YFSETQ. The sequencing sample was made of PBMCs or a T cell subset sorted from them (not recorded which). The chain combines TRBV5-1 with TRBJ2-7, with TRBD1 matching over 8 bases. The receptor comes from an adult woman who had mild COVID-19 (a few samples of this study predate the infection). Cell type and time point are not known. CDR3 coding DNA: TGCGCCAGCAGCTGGGGACAGGAAAGCACCTACGAGCAGTACTTC. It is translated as CASSWGQESTYEQYF.